The rows below give T cell receptor beta chains drawn from one sample of a study of shared clonotypes between healthy human individuals. Assay used: immunoSEQ multiplex PCR; TCRdb lists only in-frame clones, some missing. This sample has 2,500,000 or so clones, with around 90% found just once. Sequencing was performed on naive CD4+ T cells from PBMCs. The receptors were gathered from a man aged 18 to 29 in good health. Some clones in this sample may be carry-over from other donors' samples. Each CDR3 is given with its conserved first and last residue. D genes are given only for firm matches. Only part of the rows carry a size: once, few, many, or a class if the clone is expanded.

d_gene	v_gene	j_gene	abundance	CDR3aa	CDR3nt
-	TRBV5-1	TRBJ1-1	once	CASSANMNTEAFF	TGCGCCAGCAGCGCAAACATGAACACTGAAGCTTTCTTT
TRBD2	TRBV2	TRBJ2-1	-	CASSTGTSAYNEQFF	TGTGCCAGCAGTACCGGGACTAGCGCATACAATGAGCAGTTCTTC
TRBD2	TRBV18	TRBJ2-5	-	CASSPRTSGSGETQYF	TGTGCCAGCTCACCACGGACTAGCGGGAGTGGAGAGACCCAGTACTTC
-	TRBV7-2	TRBJ2-7	-	CASSLGWTGVYEQYF	TGTGCCAGCAGCTTAGGCTGGACGGGAGTCTACGAGCAGTACTTC
TRBD1	TRBV6-1	TRBJ2-7	-	CASSAGQPSEQYF	TGTGCCAGCAGTGCGGGACAGCCCTCCGAGCAGTACTTC
-	TRBV5-6	TRBJ1-3	once	CASSLAVARNTIYF	TGTGCCAGCAGCTTGGCAGTAGCTAGAAACACCATATATTTT
-	TRBV4-3	TRBJ2-7	-	CASSQDVGNEQYF	TGCGCCAGCAGCCAAGATGTCGGGAACGAGCAGTACTTC
TRBD2	TRBV5-1	TRBJ2-2	-	CASSAIAGGRLFF	TGCGCCAGCAGCGCAATAGCGGGAGGTCGGCTGTTTTTT
-	TRBV7-2	TRBJ2-1	-	CASSLFGVDNEQFF	TGTGCCAGCAGCTTATTTGGAGTTGACAATGAGCAGTTCTTC
TRBD2	TRBV6-4	TRBJ2-1	once	CASRLFRTSGIREQFF	TGTGCCAGCAGACTCTTTAGGACTAGCGGGATAAGGGAGCAGTTCTTC
TRBD1	TRBV7-9	TRBJ2-5	-	CASSFLPGQGQETQYF	TGTGCCAGCAGCTTCCTACCGGGACAGGGGCAAGAGACCCAGTACTTC
TRBD1	TRBV30	TRBJ1-2	-	CAWRIPYAGQTMGYTF	TGTGCCTGGAGGATCCCCTACGCGGGACAGACTATGGGCTACACCTTC
-	TRBV18	TRBJ2-2	-	CASSPTGELFF	TGTGCCAGCTCGCCAACCGGGGAGCTGTTTTTT
TRBD2	TRBV9	TRBJ2-7	-	CASSSARLAGGPIYEQYF	TGTGCCAGCAGCTCGGCCAGACTAGCGGGAGGGCCGATTTACGAGCAGTACTTC
-	TRBV6-5	TRBJ2-1	-	CASNLRGMKQFF	TGTGCCAGCAACCTCAGGGGCATGAAGCAGTTCTTC
TRBD1	TRBV7-3	TRBJ2-2	-	CASRKGGFNTGELFF	TGTGCCAGTCGGAAAGGGGGCTTTAACACCGGGGAGCTGTTTTTT
-	TRBV5-1	TRBJ1-5	-	CASSLGPGNQPQHF	TGCGCCAGCAGCTTGGGCCCCGGGAATCAGCCCCAGCATTTT
-	TRBV27	TRBJ2-1	-	CASLTDRDFKLRYNEQFF	TGTGCCAGCCTTACGGACCGGGACTTCAAGCTCCGGTACAATGAGCAGTTCTTC
-	TRBV5-1	TRBJ2-7	-	CASSPPGEPYEQYF	TGCGCCAGCAGCCCCCCAGGGGAACCCTACGAGCAGTACTTC
TRBD1	TRBV5-1	TRBJ1-1	few	CASSLVGGLAFF	TGCGCCAGCAGCTTGGTAGGGGGCCTAGCTTTCTTT
TRBD1	TRBV11-2	TRBJ1-3	-	CASSPMTGTGNTIYF	TGTGCCAGCAGCCCCATGACAGGGACTGGAAACACCATATATTTT
-	TRBV11-2	TRBJ2-5	-	CASSLGSGPRVETQYF	TGTGCCAGCAGCTTAGGATCAGGGCCTCGGGTAGAGACCCAGTACTTC
TRBD1	TRBV19	TRBJ2-5	-	CASSLQTGGQETQYF	TGTGCCAGTAGTCTTCAGACAGGGGGCCAAGAGACCCAGTACTTC
TRBD2	TRBV27	TRBJ2-5	-	CASSSQGTSGIREQYF	TGTGCCAGCAGTTCCCAGGGGACTAGCGGGATAAGGGAGCAGTACTTC
-	TRBV29-1	TRBJ2-7	-	CSVAMIRDSSEQYF	TGCAGCGTTGCCATGATTAGGGACTCGAGTGAGCAGTACTTC
-	TRBV6-1	TRBJ2-7	-	CASSEVAFRYEQYF	TGTGCCAGCAGTGAAGTGGCCTTCCGGTACGAGCAGTACTTC
-	TRBV12-5	TRBJ1-1	few	CASGTGNTEAFF	TGTGCTAGTGGGACAGGTAACACTGAAGCTTTCTTT